This T cell receptor beta chain was captured by sequencing in a study of shared clonotypes between healthy human individuals. Study outcomes and limitations: Non-shared clonotypes were found to have lower generation probabilities than the clonotypes that were shared by all four of the sorted-subset donors. Despite large depth, rarefaction showed incomplete sorted-subset sequencing.

Assay: immunoSEQ multiplex PCR; the TCRdb copy retains only in-frame clones and omits some. The sample includes about 380,000 clones, about 96% seen only once; the top ten take around 0.32%. J was trimmed by 9 bases and V by 4 bases; bases with no gene match: 3. The CDR3 extends over 13 amino acids. The germline gives CDR1 MGHDK, CDR2 SYGVNS. As for this clone: The antigen remains undetermined.

Each donor was a Caucasian adult residing in Nashville, Tennessee. Source material: memory CD8+ T cells sorted from blood. Subset here: CD45RO+ cells pooled with CCR7-negative TemRA cells. V and J are TRBV25-1 and TRBJ1-4, with 9 bases lining up with TRBD1. This receptor was obtained from a man aged 25 to 40 in good health. This CDR3 is CASSATGGKKLFF. The CDR3 DNA sequence: TGTGCCAGCAGTGCTACAGGGGGCAAAAAACTGTTTTTT.